A selection of T cell receptor beta chains follows, all from one sample in a study of identical twins. TCRdb re-analysed the 5' RACE reads in MiXCR, keeping a single row per CDR3 protein. The repertoire holds some 460,000 distinct CDR3 sequences, with 12% to 15% as singletons. These data also formed part of another study, on yellow fever vaccine responses in identical twins.

Sequencing used CD4+ T cells sorted from blood. The receptors were sampled from a woman aged 18-29 years in good health. Each CDR3 is given with its conserved first and last residue. D genes are given only for firm matches. Only part of the rows carry a size: once, few, many, or a class if the clone is expanded.

size: few
V: TRBV12-3/TRBV12-4
D: -
J: TRBJ2-3
DNA: TGTGCCAGCAGTTTAGTGTCCTTTGAGGCAGATACGCAGTATTTT
CDR3: CASSLVSFEADTQYF

size: few
V: TRBV29-1
D: -
J: TRBJ2-3
DNA: TGCAGCGTTCAGGGGGGCCCCTGGAGCACAGATACGCAGTATTTT
CDR3: CSVQGGPWSTDTQYF

size: many
V: TRBV28
D: -
J: TRBJ2-3
DNA: TGTGCCAGCAGTTTACCAGAAGATACGCAGTATTTT
CDR3: CASSLPEDTQYF

size: -
V: TRBV27
D: -
J: TRBJ2-3
DNA: TGTGCCAGCACCAGGATCCCGGGAGAGTACACAGATACGCAGTATTTT
CDR3: CASTRIPGEYTDTQYF

size: few
V: TRBV6-2/TRBV6-3
D: -
J: TRBJ2-7
DNA: TGTGCCAGCAGTTACCCCACCGTGAGCCACGAGCAGTACTTC
CDR3: CASSYPTVSHEQYF

size: -
V: TRBV27
D: -
J: TRBJ2-6
DNA: TGTGCCAGCAGTTTGCTTAGCCCCTCTGGGGCCAACGTCCTGACTTTC
CDR3: CASSLLSPSGANVLTF

size: -
V: TRBV14
D: TRBD2
J: TRBJ2-3
DNA: TGTGCCAGCAGCCTGGACTACCGGGACTACACAGATACGCAGTATTTT
CDR3: CASSLDYRDYTDTQYF

size: few
V: TRBV7-2
D: TRBD2
J: TRBJ2-1
DNA: TGTGCCAGCAGCTTAGCAGCGGGAAGCTACAATGAGCAGTTCTTC
CDR3: CASSLAAGSYNEQFF

size: many
V: TRBV18
D: -
J: TRBJ2-2
DNA: TGTGCCAGCTCACTAGGAACAGGCCTCACCGGGGAGCTGTTTTTT
CDR3: CASSLGTGLTGELFF

size: few
V: TRBV19
D: -
J: TRBJ2-1
DNA: TGTGCCAGTAGTATAGGCACAGCCTCTGAGCAGTTCTTC
CDR3: CASSIGTASEQFF

size: few
V: TRBV7-9
D: -
J: TRBJ2-3
DNA: TGTGCCAGCAGCCCCTCTACTAGCCTGGGCACAGATACGCAGTATTTT
CDR3: CASSPSTSLGTDTQYF

size: -
V: TRBV4-2
D: TRBD2
J: TRBJ2-3
DNA: TGTGCCAGCAGCCAGGTGGGAGCGGGGGGGACGACAGATACGCAGTATTTT
CDR3: CASSQVGAGGTTDTQYF

size: -
V: TRBV7-2
D: TRBD2
J: TRBJ2-2
DNA: TGTGCCAGCCTACCGGGCGGGGGGGCATCCTACACCGGGGAGCTGTTTTTT
CDR3: CASLPGGGASYTGELFF

size: many
V: TRBV6-1
D: -
J: TRBJ1-1
DNA: TGTGCCAGCAATAAACATGGGGACACTGAAGCTTTCTTT
CDR3: CASNKHGDTEAFF

size: -
V: TRBV6-1
D: -
J: TRBJ1-2
DNA: TGTGCCAGCAGTGACACAGTTTATGGCTACACCTTC
CDR3: CASSDTVYGYTF

size: few
V: TRBV7-8
D: TRBD2
J: TRBJ2-7
DNA: TGTGCCAGCAGCCCGGCGGGTGGCGTTTGGCTAGCGGGAGTCACCTACGAGCAGTACTTC
CDR3: CASSPAGGVWLAGVTYEQYF

size: few
V: TRBV7-2
D: -
J: TRBJ2-5
DNA: TGTGCCAGCAGCTACCCAGGGTCAGAGACCCAGTACTTC
CDR3: CASSYPGSETQYF

size: many
V: TRBV10-3
D: TRBD2
J: TRBJ2-1
DNA: TGTGCCATCAGTGAGATGAAGATCCGGGAGGGCCGGTATGAGCAGTTCTTC
CDR3: CAISEMKIREGRYEQFF

size: few
V: TRBV3-1
D: TRBD2
J: TRBJ2-1
DNA: TGTGCCAGCAGCCGAGGAGTCGGGCTAGCGGCCCAGCAGTTCTTC
CDR3: CASSRGVGLAAQQFF

size: few
V: TRBV7-6
D: TRBD1
J: TRBJ2-2
DNA: TGTGCCAGCAGGGGACAGGGAGGGTCCACCGGGGAGCTGTTTTTT
CDR3: CASRGQGGSTGELFF

size: -
V: TRBV20-1
D: -
J: TRBJ2-1
DNA: TGCAGTCCCCGGGGGCTGCTCTTTTCGAACAATGAGCAGTTCTTC
CDR3: CSPRGLLFSNNEQFF

size: -
V: TRBV5-1
D: TRBD2
J: TRBJ2-5
DNA: TGCGCCAGCAGCTCGATCGGGACTAGCAAAGAGACCCAGTACTTC
CDR3: CASSSIGTSKETQYF